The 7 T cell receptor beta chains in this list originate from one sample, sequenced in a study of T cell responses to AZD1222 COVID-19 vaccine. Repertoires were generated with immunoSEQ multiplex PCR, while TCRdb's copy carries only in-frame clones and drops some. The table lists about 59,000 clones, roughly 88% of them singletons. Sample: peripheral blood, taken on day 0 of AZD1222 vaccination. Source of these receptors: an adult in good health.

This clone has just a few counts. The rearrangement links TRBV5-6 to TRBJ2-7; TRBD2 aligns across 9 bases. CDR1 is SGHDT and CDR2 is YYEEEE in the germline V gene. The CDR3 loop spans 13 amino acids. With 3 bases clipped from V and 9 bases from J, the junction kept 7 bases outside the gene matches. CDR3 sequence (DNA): TGTGCCAGCAGCTCTCTAGCGGGAACCGGGCAGTACTTC. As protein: CASSSLAGTGQYF. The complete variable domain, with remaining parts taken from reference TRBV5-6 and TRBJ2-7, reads DAGVTQSPTHLIKTRGQQVTLRCSPKSGHDTVSWYQQALGQGPQFIFQYYEEEERQRGNFPDRFSGHQFPNYSSELNVNALLLGDSALYLCASSSLAGTGQYFGPGTRLTVT.

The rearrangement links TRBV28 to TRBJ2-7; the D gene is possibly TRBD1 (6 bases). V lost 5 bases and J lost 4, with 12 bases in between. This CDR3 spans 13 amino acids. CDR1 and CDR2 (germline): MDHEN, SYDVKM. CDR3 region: CASSRDTKYEQYF. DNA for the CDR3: TGTGCCAGCAGTCGGGACACTAAATACGAGCAGTACTTC. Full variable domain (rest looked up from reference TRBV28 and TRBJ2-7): DVKVTQSSRYLVKRTGEKVFLECVQDMDHENMFWYRQDPGLGLRLIYFSYDVKMKEKGDIPEGYSVSREKKERFSLILESASTNQTSMYLCASSRDTKYEQYFGPGTRLTVT.

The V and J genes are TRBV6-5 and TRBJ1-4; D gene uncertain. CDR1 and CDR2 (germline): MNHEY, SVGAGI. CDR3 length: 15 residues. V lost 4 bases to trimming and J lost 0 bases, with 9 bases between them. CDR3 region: CASSFTGATNEKLFF. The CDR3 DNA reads TGTGCCAGCAGTTTTACTGGGGCAACTAATGAAAAACTGTTTTTT.

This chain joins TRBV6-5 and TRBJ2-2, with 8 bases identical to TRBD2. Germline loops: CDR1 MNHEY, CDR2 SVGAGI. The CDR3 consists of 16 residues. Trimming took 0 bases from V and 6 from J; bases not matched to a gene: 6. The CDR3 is CASSYSYGRASGELFF. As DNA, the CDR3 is TGTGCCAGCAGTTACTCGTACGGGAGGGCCTCCGGGGAGCTGTTTTTT.

DNA of the CDR3: TGTGCCAGCAGTTTCCCCCCCGGTCAGCCCCAGCATTTT. It codes for CASSFPPGQPQHF. The chain combines TRBV28 with TRBJ1-5; D call uncertain. The CDR3 contains 13 residues. Per germline, CDR1 MDHEN and CDR2 SYDVKM. V lost 3 bases and J 6 bases, leaving 9 bases between the germline ends.

CDR3 bases: TGTGCCAGTACTTTAGGAGCCGGGGAGCTGTTTTTT. It yields the protein CASTLGAGELFF. The J gene is TRBJ2-2, the V gene TRBV19; D unresolved. CDR1 is LNHDA, CDR2 SQIVND, per germline (reference sequence). The V and J ends lost 7 bases and 6 bases respectively, with 9 bases between them. The CDR3 is 12 amino acids.

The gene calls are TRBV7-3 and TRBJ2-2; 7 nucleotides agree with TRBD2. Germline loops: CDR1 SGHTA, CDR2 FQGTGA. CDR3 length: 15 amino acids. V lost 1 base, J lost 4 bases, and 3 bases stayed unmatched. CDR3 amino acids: CASSLSGRGTGELFF. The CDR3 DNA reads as TGTGCCAGCAGCTTAAGTGGGAGGGGCACCGGGGAGCTGTTTTTT.